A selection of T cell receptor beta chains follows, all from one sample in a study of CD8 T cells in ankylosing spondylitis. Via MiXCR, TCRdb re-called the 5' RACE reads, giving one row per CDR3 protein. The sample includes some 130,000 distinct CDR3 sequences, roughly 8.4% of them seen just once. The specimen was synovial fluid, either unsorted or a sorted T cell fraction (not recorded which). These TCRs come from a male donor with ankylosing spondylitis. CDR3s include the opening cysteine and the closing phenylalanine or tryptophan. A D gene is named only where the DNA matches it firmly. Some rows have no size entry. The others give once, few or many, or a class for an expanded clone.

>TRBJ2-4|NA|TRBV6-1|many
CASSRTGRYNIQYF
TGTGCCAGCAGTCGAACAGGGAGGTACAACATTCAGTACTTC
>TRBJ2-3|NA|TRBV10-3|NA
CAISDPGKETDTQYF
TGTGCCATCAGTGATCCAGGGAAGGAGACAGATACGCAGTATTTT
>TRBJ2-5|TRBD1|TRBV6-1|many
CAQGDRNQETQYF
TGTGCCCAAGGGGACAGGAACCAAGAGACCCAGTACTTC
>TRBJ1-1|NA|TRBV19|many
CASTGNTEAFF
TGTGCCAGTACCGGGAACACTGAAGCTTTCTTT
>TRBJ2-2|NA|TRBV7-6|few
CASSLNQGGVTGELFF
TGTGCCAGCAGCTTAAATCAGGGCGGGGTCACCGGGGAGCTGTTTTTT
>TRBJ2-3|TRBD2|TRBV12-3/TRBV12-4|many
CASSDPSSGTSTDTQYF
TGTGCCAGCAGTGACCCCTCTAGCGGGACTAGCACAGATACGCAGTATTTT
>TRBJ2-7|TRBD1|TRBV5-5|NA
CASSYWTGLEQYF
TGTGCCAGCAGCTACTGGACAGGGTTGGAGCAGTACTTC
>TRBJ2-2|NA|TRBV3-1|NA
CASSQVPGAGELFF
TGTGCCAGCAGCCAAGTCCCAGGGGCCGGGGAGCTGTTTTTT
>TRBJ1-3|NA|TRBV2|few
CASSEAAYSGNTIYF
TGTGCCAGCAGTGAAGCGGCATACTCTGGAAACACCATATATTTT
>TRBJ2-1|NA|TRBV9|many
CASSVAGTEYLSSYNEQFF
TGTGCCAGCAGCGTCGCCGGGACCGAATACCTGAGCTCCTACAATGAGCAGTTCTTC
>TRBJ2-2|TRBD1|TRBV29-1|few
CSAGQGNTGELFF
TGCAGCGCTGGACAGGGGAACACCGGGGAGCTGTTTTTT
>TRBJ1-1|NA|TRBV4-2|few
CASSQYNEAFF
TGTGCCAGCAGCCAATATAATGAAGCTTTCTTT
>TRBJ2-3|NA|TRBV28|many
CASSSRPLRTQYF
TGTGCCAGCAGTAGTAGACCCTTGCGGACGCAGTATTTT
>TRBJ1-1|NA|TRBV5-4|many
CASSSRANTEAFF
TGTGCCAGCAGCTCCAGGGCGAACACTGAAGCTTTCTTT
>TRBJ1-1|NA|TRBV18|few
CASSPQGQTNTEAFF
TGTGCCAGCTCACCACAAGGACAGACTAACACTGAAGCTTTCTTT
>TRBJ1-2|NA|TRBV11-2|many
CASSFGTLHGYTF
TGTGCCAGCAGCTTCGGGACCCTCCATGGCTACACCTTC
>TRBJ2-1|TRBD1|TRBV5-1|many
CASSFGTGAGNEQFF
TGCGCCAGCAGCTTCGGGACAGGGGCGGGAAATGAGCAGTTCTTC
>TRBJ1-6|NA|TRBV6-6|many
CASSSPEASPLHF
TGTGCCAGCAGTTCCCCGGAAGCCTCACCCCTCCACTTT
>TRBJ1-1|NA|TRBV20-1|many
CSARDRREGFNTEAFF
TGCAGTGCTAGAGACCGCAGGGAGGGGTTCAACACTGAAGCTTTCTTT
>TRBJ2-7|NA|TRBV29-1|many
CSIKTGTAHGEQYF
TGCAGCATCAAGACGGGGACCGCACATGGGGAGCAGTACTTC
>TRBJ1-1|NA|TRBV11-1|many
CASSKGRSNTEAFF
TGTGCCAGCAGCAAGGGACGGTCGAACACTGAAGCTTTCTTT
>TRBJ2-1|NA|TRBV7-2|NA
CASPTQGNEQFF
TGTGCCAGCCCTACGCAGGGTAATGAGCAGTTCTTC
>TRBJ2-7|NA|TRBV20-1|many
CSAQQGYEQYF
TGCAGTGCTCAGCAGGGCTACGAGCAGTACTTC
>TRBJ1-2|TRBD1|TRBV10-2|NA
CASSRQGAGYGYTF
TGCGCCAGCAGCCGACAGGGGGCTGGGTATGGCTACACCTTC
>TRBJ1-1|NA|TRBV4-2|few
CASSQDLAGATEAFF
TGTGCCAGCAGCCAAGATCTTGCGGGGGCCACTGAAGCTTTCTTT
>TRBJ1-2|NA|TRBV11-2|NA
CASSPSWDPNYGYTF
TGTGCCAGCAGCCCCTCCTGGGACCCGAACTATGGCTACACCTTC
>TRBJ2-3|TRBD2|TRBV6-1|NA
CASSSGSPSTDTQYF
TGTGCCAGCTCCAGCGGGAGCCCTAGCACAGATACGCAGTATTTT
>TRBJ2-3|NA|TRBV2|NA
CASSEAGGAADTQYF
TGTGCCAGCAGTGAAGCGGGTGGTGCGGCAGATACGCAGTATTTT
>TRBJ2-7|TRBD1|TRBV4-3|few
CASSQVPGQGANEQYF
TGCGCCAGCAGCCAAGTTCCGGGACAGGGGGCGAATGAGCAGTACTTC
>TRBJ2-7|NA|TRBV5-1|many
CASSLDYEQYF
TGCGCCAGCAGCTTGGACTACGAGCAGTACTTC
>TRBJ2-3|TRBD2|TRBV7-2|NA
CASSYRTSGGPADTQYF
TGTGCCAGCAGCTACCGGACTAGCGGGGGGCCCGCAGATACGCAGTATTTT
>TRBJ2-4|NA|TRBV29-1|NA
CSVEPPEGVQYF
TGCAGCGTTGAGCCGCCGGAGGGGGTTCAGTACTTC
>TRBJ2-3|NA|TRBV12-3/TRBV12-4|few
CASSLPALYRDTQYF
TGTGCCAGCAGCCTACCCGCCCTGTATCGAGATACGCAGTATTTT
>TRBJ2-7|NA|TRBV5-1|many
CASSLARSSYEQYF
TGCGCCAGCAGCTTGGCCCGGAGCTCCTACGAGCAGTACTTC
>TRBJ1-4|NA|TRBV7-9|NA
CATDGFQGREKLFF
TGTGCCACCGACGGTTTTCAGGGACGTGAAAAACTGTTTTTT
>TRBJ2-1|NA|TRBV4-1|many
CASSHGPRNEQFF
TGCGCCAGCAGCCACGGACCACGGAATGAGCAGTTCTTC
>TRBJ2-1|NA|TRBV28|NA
CASSLSRPEQFF
TGTGCCAGCAGTTTAAGCCGGCCGGAGCAGTTCTTC
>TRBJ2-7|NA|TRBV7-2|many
CASSLSASYEQYF
TGTGCCAGCAGCTTATCGGCCTCCTACGAGCAGTACTTC
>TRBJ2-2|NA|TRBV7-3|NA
CASSPRWGAGELFF
TGTGCCAGCAGCCCCCGTTGGGGGGCCGGGGAGCTGTTTTTT
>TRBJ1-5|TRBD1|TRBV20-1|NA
CSARQGGLSNQPQHF
TGCAGTGCCCGACAGGGAGGGTTGTCAAATCAGCCCCAGCATTTT
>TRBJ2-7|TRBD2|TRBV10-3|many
CAISTSGNNEQYF
TGTGCCATCAGTACTAGCGGGAATAACGAGCAGTACTTC
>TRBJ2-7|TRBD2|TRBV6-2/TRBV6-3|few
CASSYVIRKSGRWYEQYF
TGTGCCAGCAGTTACGTTATACGGAAGAGCGGGAGGTGGTACGAGCAGTACTTC
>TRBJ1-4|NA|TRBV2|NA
CASSDQGEKLFF
TGTGCCAGCAGCGACCAGGGTGAAAAACTGTTTTTT
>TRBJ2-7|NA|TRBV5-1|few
CASSYYPVQAGTYEQYF
TGCGCCAGCAGCTATTATCCAGTCCAGGCCGGGACCTACGAGCAGTACTTC
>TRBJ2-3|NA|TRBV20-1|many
CSAPRGGLGTDTQYF
TGCAGTGCCCCCCGAGGCGGGCTCGGCACAGATACGCAGTATTTT
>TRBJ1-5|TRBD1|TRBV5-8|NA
CAISSGQGDQPQHF
TGTGCCATCAGCTCTGGGCAGGGGGATCAGCCCCAGCATTTT
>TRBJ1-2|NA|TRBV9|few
CASSVSTANYGYTF
TGTGCCAGCAGCGTATCGACAGCTAACTATGGCTACACCTTC
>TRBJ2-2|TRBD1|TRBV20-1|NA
CSSRGPGQGAIGELFF
TGCAGCTCTAGGGGTCCGGGACAGGGGGCGATCGGGGAGCTGTTTTTT
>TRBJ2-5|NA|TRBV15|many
CATSSRTEETQYF
TGTGCCACCAGCAGTAGGACAGAAGAGACCCAGTACTTC
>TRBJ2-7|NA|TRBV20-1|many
CSAISGGGYEQYF
TGCAGTGCTATCTCCGGCGGCGGGTACGAGCAGTACTTC
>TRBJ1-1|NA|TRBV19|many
CASSVVPNEAFF
TGTGCCAGTAGCGTGGTACCCAACGAAGCTTTCTTT
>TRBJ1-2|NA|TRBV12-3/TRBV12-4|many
CASSQTGLGGYTF
TGTGCCAGCAGCCAAACAGGTCTCGGTGGCTACACCTTC
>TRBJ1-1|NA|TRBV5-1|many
CASSLDRPSNTEAFF
TGCGCCAGCAGCTTGGACAGACCCTCGAACACTGAAGCTTTCTTT
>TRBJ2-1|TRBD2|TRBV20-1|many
CSARPASGYNEQFF
TGCAGTGCTAGACCCGCTAGCGGGTACAATGAGCAGTTCTTC